This T cell receptor (beta chain) was profiled in a study of T-cell reconstitution after alpha-beta-depleted transplantation in children. Study observations and caveats: Several hundred graft clones that had expanded were reportedly the source of alpha-beta T cells about two months after transplant.

This clonotype has at least ten counts. Its cognate antigen is unknown. The CDR3 consists of 14 residues. V was clipped by 4 bases and J by 2 bases, with 9 bases between them. Germline assignment: CDR1 DFQATT and CDR2 SNEGSKA (reference sequence). As it was prepared, the TCRbeta library received unique molecular identifiers. TCRdb independently ran MiXCR on the PCR reads; one entry per CDR3 protein. Among approximately 4,600 distinct CDR3 sequences listed, 26% were seen once. V and J are TRBV20-1 and TRBJ2-6; D gene uncertain. The source is a male patient between 2 and 9 years old who had a stem cell transplant for acute lymphoblastic leukemia, so the T cells may come from the graft donor. Sequenced here: PBMCs, mostly from graft donor cells, sampled 60 days after TCRalphabeta/CD19-depleted stem cell transplant. CDR3 in amino acids: CSAISEPGANVLTF. As DNA, the CDR3 is TGCAGTGCTATTTCGGAACCTGGGGCCAACGTCCTGACTTTC.